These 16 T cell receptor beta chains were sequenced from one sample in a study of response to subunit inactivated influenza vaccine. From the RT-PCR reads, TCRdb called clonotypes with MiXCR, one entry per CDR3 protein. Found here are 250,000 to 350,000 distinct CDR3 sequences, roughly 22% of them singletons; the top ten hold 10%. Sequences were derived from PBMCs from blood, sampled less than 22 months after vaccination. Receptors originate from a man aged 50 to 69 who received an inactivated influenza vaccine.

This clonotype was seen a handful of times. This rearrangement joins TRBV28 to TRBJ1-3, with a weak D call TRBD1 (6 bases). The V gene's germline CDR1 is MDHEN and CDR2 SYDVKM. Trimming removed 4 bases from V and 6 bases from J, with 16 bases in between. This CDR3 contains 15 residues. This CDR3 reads CASSSYRAGENTIYF. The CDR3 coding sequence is TGTGCCAGCAGTTCCTACAGGGCCGGTGAAAACACCATATATTTT.

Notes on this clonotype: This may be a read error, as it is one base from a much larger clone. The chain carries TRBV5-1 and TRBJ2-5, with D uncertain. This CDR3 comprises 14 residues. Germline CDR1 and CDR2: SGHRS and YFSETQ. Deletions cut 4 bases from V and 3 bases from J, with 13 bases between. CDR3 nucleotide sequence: TGCGCCAGCAGCCCCCGAATTCTGAAAGAGACCCAGTACTTC. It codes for CASSPRILKETQYF. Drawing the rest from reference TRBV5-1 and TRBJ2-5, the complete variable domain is KAGVTQTPRYLIKTRGQQVTLSCSPISGHRSVSWYQQTPGQGLQFLFEYFSETQRNKGNFPGRFSGRQFSNSRSEMNVSTLELGDSALYLCASSPRILKETQYFGPGTRLLVL.

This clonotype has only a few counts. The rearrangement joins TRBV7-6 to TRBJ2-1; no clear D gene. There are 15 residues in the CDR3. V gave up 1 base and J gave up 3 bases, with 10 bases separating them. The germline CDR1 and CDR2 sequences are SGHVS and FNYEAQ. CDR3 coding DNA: TGTGCCAGCAGCTTAGGCGGATCCAACTACAATGAGCAGTTCTTC. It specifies CASSLGGSNYNEQFF.

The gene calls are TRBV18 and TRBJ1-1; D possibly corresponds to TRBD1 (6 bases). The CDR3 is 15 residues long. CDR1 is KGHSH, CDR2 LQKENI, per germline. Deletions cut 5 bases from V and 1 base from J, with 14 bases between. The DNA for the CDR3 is TGTGCCAGCTCAACGGCGGGGGCGGGGAACACTGAAGCTTTCTTT. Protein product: CASSTAGAGNTEAFF.

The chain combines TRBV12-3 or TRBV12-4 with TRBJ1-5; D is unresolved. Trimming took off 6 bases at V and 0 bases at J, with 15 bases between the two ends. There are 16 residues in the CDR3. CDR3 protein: CASSADETVSNQPQHF. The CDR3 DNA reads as TGTGCCAGCAGCGCCGACGAAACTGTTAGCAATCAGCCCCAGCATTTT.

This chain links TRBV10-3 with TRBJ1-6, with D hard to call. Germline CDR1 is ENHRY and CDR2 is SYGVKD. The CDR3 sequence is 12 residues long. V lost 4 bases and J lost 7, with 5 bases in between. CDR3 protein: CAISGRNSPLHF. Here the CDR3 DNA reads TGTGCCATCAGTGGGCGGAATTCACCCCTCCACTTT.

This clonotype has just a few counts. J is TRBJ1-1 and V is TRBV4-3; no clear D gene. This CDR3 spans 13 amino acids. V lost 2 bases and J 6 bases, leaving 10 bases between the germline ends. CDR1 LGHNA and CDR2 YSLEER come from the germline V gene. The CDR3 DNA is TGCGCCAGCAGCCAATTCATGGAAGCTGAAGCTTTCTTT. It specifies CASSQFMEAEAFF.

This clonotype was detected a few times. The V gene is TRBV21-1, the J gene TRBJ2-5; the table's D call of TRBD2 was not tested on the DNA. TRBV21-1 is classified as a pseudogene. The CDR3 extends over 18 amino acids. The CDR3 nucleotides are TGTGCCAGCAGCAAGGATTGTACTAGCGGGGGGTATCGAGAGACCCAGTACTTC. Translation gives CASSKDCTSGGYRETQYF.

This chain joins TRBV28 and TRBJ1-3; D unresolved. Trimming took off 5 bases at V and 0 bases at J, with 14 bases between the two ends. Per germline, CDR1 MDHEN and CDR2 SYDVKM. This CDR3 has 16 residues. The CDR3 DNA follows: TGTGCCAGCAGTCTTCCCCGTAGGGCCTCTGGAAACACCATATATTTT. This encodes CASSLPRRASGNTIYF.

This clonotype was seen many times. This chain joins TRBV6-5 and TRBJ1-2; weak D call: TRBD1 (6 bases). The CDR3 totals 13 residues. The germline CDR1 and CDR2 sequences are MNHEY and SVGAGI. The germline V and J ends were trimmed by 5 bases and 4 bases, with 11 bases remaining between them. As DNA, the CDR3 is TGTGCCAGCAGTCGGACAGTAGCCTATGGCTACACCTTC. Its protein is CASSRTVAYGYTF.

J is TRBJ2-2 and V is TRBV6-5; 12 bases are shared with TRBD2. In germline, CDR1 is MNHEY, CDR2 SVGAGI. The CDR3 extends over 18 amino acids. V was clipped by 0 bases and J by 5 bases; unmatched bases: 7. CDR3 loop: CASSYSATSGSVTGELFF. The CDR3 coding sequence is TGTGCCAGCAGTTACTCGGCGACTAGCGGGAGCGTAACCGGGGAGCTGTTTTTT.

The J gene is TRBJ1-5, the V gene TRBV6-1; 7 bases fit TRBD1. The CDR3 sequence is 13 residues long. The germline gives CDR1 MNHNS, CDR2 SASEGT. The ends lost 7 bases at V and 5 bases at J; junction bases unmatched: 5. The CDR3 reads CASTSGQDQPQHF. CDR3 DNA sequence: TGTGCCAGCACCTCCGGACAGGATCAGCCCCAGCATTTT.

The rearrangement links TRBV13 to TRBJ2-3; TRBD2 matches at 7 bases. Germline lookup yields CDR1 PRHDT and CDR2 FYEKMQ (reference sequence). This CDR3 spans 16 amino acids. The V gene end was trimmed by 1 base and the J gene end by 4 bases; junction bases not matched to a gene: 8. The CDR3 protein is CASSLEMMLAADTQYF. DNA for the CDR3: TGTGCCAGCAGCTTAGAGATGATGCTAGCGGCAGATACGCAGTATTTT.

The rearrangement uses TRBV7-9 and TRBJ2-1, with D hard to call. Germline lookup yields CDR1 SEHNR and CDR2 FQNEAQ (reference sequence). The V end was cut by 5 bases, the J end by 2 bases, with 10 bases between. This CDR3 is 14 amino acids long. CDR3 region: CASSLNFAYNEQFF. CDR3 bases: TGTGCCAGCAGCCTAAACTTTGCCTACAATGAGCAGTTCTTC.

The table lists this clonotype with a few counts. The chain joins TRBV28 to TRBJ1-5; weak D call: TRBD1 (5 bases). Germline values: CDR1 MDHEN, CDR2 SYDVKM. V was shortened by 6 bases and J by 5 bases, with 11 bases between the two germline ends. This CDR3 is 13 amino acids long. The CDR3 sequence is CASSSGQHQPQHF. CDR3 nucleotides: TGTGCCAGCAGCTCAGGACAACATCAGCCCCAGCATTTT.

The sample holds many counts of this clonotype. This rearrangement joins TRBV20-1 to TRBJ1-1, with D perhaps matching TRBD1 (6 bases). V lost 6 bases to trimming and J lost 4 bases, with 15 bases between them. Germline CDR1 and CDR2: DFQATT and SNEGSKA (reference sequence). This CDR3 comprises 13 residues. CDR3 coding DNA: TGCAGTGCAGACGAGGGGGGGTCCACTGAAGCTTTCTTT. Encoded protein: CSADEGGSTEAFF.